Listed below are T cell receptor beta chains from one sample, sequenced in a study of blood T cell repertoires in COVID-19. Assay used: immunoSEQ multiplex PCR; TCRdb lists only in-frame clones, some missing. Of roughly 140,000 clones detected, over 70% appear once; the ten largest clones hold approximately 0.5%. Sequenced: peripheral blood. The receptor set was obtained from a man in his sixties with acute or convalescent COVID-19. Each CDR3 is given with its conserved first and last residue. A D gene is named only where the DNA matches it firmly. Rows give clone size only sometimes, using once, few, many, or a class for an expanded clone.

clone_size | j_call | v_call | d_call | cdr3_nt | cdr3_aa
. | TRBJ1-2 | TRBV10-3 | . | TGTGCCATCAGTGAGTCCAAGCCTAACTATGGCTACACCTTC | CAISESKPNYGYTF
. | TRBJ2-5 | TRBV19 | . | TGTGCCAGTAGTGGGCCTCTGAGAGAGACCCAGTACTTC | CASSGPLRETQYF
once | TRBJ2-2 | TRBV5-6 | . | TGTGCCAGCAGCTTGGCCGGGGGGCCGAACACCGGGGAGCTGTTTTTT | CASSLAGGPNTGELFF
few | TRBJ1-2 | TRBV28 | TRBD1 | TGTGCCAGCAGTTTATCGGTCAGGGGGTGGGATGGCTACACCTTC | CASSLSVRGWDGYTF
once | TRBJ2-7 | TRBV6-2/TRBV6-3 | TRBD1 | TGTGCCAGCAGTTACACCGACAGGGGGCGCGCCTACGAGCAGTACTTC | CASSYTDRGRAYEQYF
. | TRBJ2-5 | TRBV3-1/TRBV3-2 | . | TGTGCCAGCAGCCAAGGACAGGGGAGGGGAGAGACCCAGTACTTC | CASSQGQGRGETQYF
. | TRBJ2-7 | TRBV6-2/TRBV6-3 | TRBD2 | TGTGCCAGCAGCCGCGTGGGACTAGCGGGAGCCTACGAGCAGTACTTC | CASSRVGLAGAYEQYF
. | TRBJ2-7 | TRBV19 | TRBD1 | TGTGCCAGTAGTGGACAGGGCTCCTACGAGCAGTACTTC | CASSGQGSYEQYF
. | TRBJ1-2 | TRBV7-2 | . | TGTGCCAGCAGCCCCCGCCTACGGGGAGGCTACACCTTC | CASSPRLRGGYTF
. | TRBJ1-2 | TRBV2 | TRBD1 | TGTGCCAGCAGCCGATGGGACAGTGACTATGGCTACACCTTC | CASSRWDSDYGYTF
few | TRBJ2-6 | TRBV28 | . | TGTGCCAGCACTAAAGGAGGGTCTGGGGCCAACGTCCTGACTTTC | CASTKGGSGANVLTF
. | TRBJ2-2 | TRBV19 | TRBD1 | TGTGCCAGTAGTAACCGACAGGGCGACCGACGGGAGCTGTTTTTT | CASSNRQGDRRELFF
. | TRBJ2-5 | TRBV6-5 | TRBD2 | TGTGCCAGCAGGAAAACTAGCGGGGGAGAGACCCAGTACTTC | CASRKTSGGETQYF
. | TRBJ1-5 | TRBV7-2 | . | TGTGCCAGCAGCTTAGGGTTGGCAGGTAGCAATCAGCCCCAGCATTTT | CASSLGLAGSNQPQHF
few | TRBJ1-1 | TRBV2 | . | TGTGCCAGCAGTTACCGACAGGCTGAAGCTTTCTTT | CASSYRQAEAFF
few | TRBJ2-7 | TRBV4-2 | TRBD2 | TGTGCCAGCAGCCAGATAACTAGGGGACCGCGGGAGGGCCCCGAGCAGTACTTC | CASSQITRGPREGPEQYF
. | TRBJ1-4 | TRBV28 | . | TGTGCCAGCAGTGCCGGGACACTTAATGAAAAACTGTTTTTT | CASSAGTLNEKLFF
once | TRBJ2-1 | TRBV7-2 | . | TGTGCCAGCAGCTTAGCCGGCGGCTGGCGGGGGCACAATGAGCAGTTCTTC | CASSLAGGWRGHNEQFF
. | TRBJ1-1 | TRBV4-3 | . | TGCGCCAGCAGCCAAGGGTCAGGGGCGACGAACACTGAAGCTTTCTTT | CASSQGSGATNTEAFF
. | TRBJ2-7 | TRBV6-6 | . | TGTGCCAGCAGACAGGTTAACGAGCAGTACTTC | CASRQVNEQYF
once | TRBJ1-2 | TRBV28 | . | TGTGCCAGCAGTGGGGGTCCAGGGGCTTACTATGGCTACACCTTC | CASSGGPGAYYGYTF
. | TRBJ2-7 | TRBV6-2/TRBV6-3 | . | TGTGCCAGCAGTCATTCCCCCGGAGCGTACGACTACGAGCAGTACTTC | CASSHSPGAYDYEQYF
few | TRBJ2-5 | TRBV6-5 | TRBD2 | TGTGCCAGCTTAGCGGGGCCACGGGGGACCCAGTACTTC | CASLAGPRGTQYF
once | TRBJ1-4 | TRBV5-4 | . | TGTGCCAGCAGCTCCGCTCAGGGCTCTTCTGAAAAACTGTTTTTT | CASSSAQGSSEKLFF
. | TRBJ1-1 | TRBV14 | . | TGTGCCAGCATTGACTACGAGATTTCTCCTAGGGGGGCTTTCTTT | CASIDYEISPRGAFF
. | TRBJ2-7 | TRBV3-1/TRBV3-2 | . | TGTGCCAGCAGCCAAGATCGCGGCTACGAGCAGTACTTC | CASSQDRGYEQYF
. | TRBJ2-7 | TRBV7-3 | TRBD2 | TGTGCCAGCAGCTTAAGGGGACTAGCGGTTGAAGAGCAGTACTTC | CASSLRGLAVEEQYF
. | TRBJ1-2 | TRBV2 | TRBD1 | TGTGCCAGCTCCGGGACAGGGGCCTATGGCTACACCTTC | CASSGTGAYGYTF
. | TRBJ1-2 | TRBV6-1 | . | TGTGCCAGCAGTGAGGGAGGGGACTATGGCTACACCTTC | CASSEGGDYGYTF
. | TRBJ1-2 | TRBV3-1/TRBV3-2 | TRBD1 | TGTGCCAGCAGCCCCGGACAGGGGGAGTCTGGCTACACCTTC | CASSPGQGESGYTF
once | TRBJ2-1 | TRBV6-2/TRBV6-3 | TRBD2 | TGTGCCAGCAGTTACTCGACGACTAGCGGGAGGGGAGAGCAGTTCTTC | CASSYSTTSGRGEQFF
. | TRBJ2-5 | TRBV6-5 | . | TGTGCCAGCAGTTACAGGGGGGGCGGAGAGACCCAGTACTTC | CASSYRGGGETQYF
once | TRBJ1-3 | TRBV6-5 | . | TGTGCCAGCAGGTTTCAACAGGGAAACACCATATATTTT | CASRFQQGNTIYF
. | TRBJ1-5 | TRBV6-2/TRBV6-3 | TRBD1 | TGTGCCAGCAGCCCACTCAGGGGGGTAAATCAGCCCCAGCATTTT | CASSPLRGVNQPQHF
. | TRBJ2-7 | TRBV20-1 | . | TGCAGTGCTAGTTTAGAAGCGGACTACTACGAGCAGTACTTC | CSASLEADYYEQYF
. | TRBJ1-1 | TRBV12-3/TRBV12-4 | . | TGTGCCAGCAGAACGGGAAGGGTAGCTGAAGCTTTCTTT | CASRTGRVAEAFF
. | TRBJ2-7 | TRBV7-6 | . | TGTGCCAGCAGCCCCTCCGGGGTCCAGAGCTCCTACGAGCAGTACTTC | CASSPSGVQSSYEQYF
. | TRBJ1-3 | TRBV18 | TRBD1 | TGTGCCAGCTCAACGACCGGACAGGGGACGGGAAACACCATATATTTT | CASSTTGQGTGNTIYF
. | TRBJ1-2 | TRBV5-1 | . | TGCGCCAGCAGCTTGTACAGCAGTCAGGGCTACACCTTC | CASSLYSSQGYTF
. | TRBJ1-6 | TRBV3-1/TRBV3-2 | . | TGTGCCAGCAGCCAAGATGAGGGCTCCTATAATTCACCCCTCCACTTT | CASSQDEGSYNSPLHF